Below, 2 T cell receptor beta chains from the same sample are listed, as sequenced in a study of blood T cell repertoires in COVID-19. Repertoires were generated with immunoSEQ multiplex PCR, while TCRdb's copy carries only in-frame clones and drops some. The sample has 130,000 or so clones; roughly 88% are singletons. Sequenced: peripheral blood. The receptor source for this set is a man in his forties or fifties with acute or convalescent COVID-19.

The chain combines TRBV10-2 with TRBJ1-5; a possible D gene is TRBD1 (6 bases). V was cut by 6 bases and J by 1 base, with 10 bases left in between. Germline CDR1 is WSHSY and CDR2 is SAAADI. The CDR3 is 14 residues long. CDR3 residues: CASSSTGSNQPQHF. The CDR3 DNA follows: TGCGCCAGCAGCAGCACAGGGAGCAATCAGCCCCAGCATTTT.

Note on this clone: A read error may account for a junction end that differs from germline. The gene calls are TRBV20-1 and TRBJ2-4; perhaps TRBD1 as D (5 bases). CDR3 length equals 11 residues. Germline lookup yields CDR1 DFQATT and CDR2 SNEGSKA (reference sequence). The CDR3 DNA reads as TGCAGTGCTAGGGGCCGGCACGAGACAGACTTC. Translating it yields CSARGRHETDF.